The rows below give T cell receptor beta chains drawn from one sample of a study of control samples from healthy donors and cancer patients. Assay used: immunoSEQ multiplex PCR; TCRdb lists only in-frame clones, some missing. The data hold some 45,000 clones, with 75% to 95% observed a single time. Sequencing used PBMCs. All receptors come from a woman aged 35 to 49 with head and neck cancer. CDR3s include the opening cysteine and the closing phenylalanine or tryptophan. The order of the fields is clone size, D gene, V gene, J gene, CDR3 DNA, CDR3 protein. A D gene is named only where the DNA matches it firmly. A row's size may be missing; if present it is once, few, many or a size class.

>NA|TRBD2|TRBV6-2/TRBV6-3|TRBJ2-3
TGTGCCAGCAGTTACTCCGGACTAGCGGGGACAGATACGCAGTATTTT
CASSYSGLAGTDTQYF
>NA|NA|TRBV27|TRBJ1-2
TGTGCCAGCAGTTTAGGGAGGAACTATGGCTACACCTTC
CASSLGRNYGYTF
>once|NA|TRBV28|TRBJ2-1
TGTGCCAGCAGTTTGACAGGGCGGGGCAAAGGGCAGTTCTTC
CASSLTGRGKGQFF
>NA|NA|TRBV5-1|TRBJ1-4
TGCGCCAGCAGCTTCGGCAGGGGAACCCCAACATGGAATGAAAAACTGTTTTTT
CASSFGRGTPTWNEKLFF
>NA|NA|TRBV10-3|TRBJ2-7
TGTGCCATCAGTGAGACCACTATCTACGAGCAGTACTTC
CAISETTIYEQYF
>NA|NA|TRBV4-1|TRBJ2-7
TGCGCCAGCAGCCCAGAGTTTTCCTTTTGGTACGAGCAGTACTTC
CASSPEFSFWYEQYF
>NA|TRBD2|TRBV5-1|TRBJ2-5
TGCGCCAGCAGCCCTCAGGGTAGCGGGGGTTTTCAAGAGACCCAGTACTTC
CASSPQGSGGFQETQYF
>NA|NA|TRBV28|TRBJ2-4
TGTGCCAGCAGTGCAACGTCGGACGACGCCATTCAGTACTTC
CASSATSDDAIQYF
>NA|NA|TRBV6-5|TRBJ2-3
TGTGCCAGCAGTTACGGGTGGAAGAGCACAGATACGCAGTATTTT
CASSYGWKSTDTQYF
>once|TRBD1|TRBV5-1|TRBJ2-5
TGCGCCAGCAGCTTAGACAGGGAAGGGGAGACCCAGTACTTC
CASSLDREGETQYF
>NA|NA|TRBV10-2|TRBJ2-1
TGCGCCAGCAGATCAACAGGGAGCTCCTACAATGAGCAGTTCTTC
CASRSTGSSYNEQFF
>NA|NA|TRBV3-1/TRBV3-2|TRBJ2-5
TGTGCCAGCAGCCAAGATTGGGGAGGAGAGACCCAGTACTTC
CASSQDWGGETQYF
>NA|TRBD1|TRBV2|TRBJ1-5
TGTGCCAGCAGAGACAGGGGGCTCCAGCCCCAGCATTTT
CASRDRGLQPQHF
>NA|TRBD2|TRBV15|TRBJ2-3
TGTGCCACCAGCAGAGATCGGCGCGGGAGAAGCACAGATACGCAGTATTTT
CATSRDRRGRSTDTQYF
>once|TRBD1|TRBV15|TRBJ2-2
TGTGCCACCAGCAGAGGGATTGGGACAGGGGTGACCGGGGAGCTGTTTTTT
CATSRGIGTGVTGELFF
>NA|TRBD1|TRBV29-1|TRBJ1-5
TGCAGCGTTGAACTAGGGACAGGGGGCAATCAGCCCCAGCATTTT
CSVELGTGGNQPQHF
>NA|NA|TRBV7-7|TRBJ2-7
TGTGCCAGCAGCCCCCTCCCGGGCACTTCCTACGAGCAGTACTTC
CASSPLPGTSYEQYF
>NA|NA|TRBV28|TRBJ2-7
TGTGCCAGCCAGTCCACGACTCCCGCTATTAATGGGCAGTACTTC
CASQSTTPAINGQYF
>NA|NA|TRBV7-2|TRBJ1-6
TGTGCCAGCAGCCTTAGTCGGGGGTATTCACCCCTCCACTTT
CASSLSRGYSPLHF
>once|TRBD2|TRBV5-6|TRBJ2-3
TGTGCCAGCAGCTTCCAACCGGGACTAGCTTCAGATACGCAGTATTTT
CASSFQPGLASDTQYF
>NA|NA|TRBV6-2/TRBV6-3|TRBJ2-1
TGTGCCAGCAGTTACGTAGGGGACCCGAGGCCCAATGAGCAGTTCTTC
CASSYVGDPRPNEQFF
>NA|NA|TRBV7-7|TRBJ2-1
TGTGCCAGCAGTGCCGGACTACGGAATGAGCAGTTCTTC
CASSAGLRNEQFF
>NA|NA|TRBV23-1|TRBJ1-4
TGCGCCAGCTCACACCCACGGAGGCTAAGTGAAAAACTGTTTTTT
CASSHPRRLSEKLFF
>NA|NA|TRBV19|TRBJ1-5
TGTGCCAGTAGCCGCCGGGACGGAAATCAGCCCCAGCATTTT
CASSRRDGNQPQHF
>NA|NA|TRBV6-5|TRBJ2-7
TGTGCCAGCAGTCAGACAGCGGGCGTTTACGAGCAGTACTTC
CASSQTAGVYEQYF